This T cell receptor beta chain originates from a study of cytomegalovirus exposure and HLA in healthy donors. The CDR3 is 16 amino acids. Germline V gives CDR1 SEHNR, CDR2 FQNEAQ (reference sequence). With 60 Vbeta and 13 Jbeta primers, the PCR was carried out. Repertoires were generated with immunoSEQ multiplex PCR, while TCRdb's copy carries only in-frame clones and drops some. The top ten hold over 4% of the sample, which has about 100,000 clones, 79% seen once. Study-wide results and limits: It was confirmed in vitro that a few of the CMV-associated chains were specific for CMV antigens. Productive rates of about 90% or about 30% were seen for most TCR beta V segments in an earlier analysis.

This clone turned up a few times. Its specificity is unknown. The junction and the germline gene differ at one end; a read error may be behind it. This chain connects TRBV7-9 to TRBJ2-1, with D possibly TRBD2 on 5 matching bases. Sequences were obtained from PBMCs. The receptor was isolated from a female donor in good health and CMV-seropositive. The CDR3: CSSSLAQAFSYNEQFF. CDR3 DNA sequence: TGTTCCAGCAGCTTAGCGCAGGCATTCTCCTACAATGAGCAGTTCTTC.